Described below is a single T cell receptor beta chain sequence and its context. Repertoires were generated with immunoSEQ multiplex PCR, while TCRdb's copy carries only in-frame clones and drops some. Among some 99,000 clones, around nine tenths were seen once, and the ten largest hold approximately 0.54%. Per the germline V gene, CDR1 is MNHNS and CDR2 is SASEGT. The CDR3 runs to 18 residues. V shed 2 bases and J 6 bases; nucleotides not matched to a gene: 13. The sample belongs to a study of OX40 agonist ivuxolimab in advanced cancers. Study overall: Dose-escalation patients were diagnosed with hepatocellular carcinoma, melanoma, renal cell cancer or head and neck cancer.

V gene TRBV6-1 combines with J gene TRBJ2-2, with 9 bases fitting TRBD2. The sample here was CD4+ or CD8+ T cells sorted from blood, taken in a trial of the OX40 agonist ivuxolimab. This TCR derives from an adult with an advanced solid tumor such as melanoma, head and neck, liver or kidney cancer. In nucleotides, the CDR3 is TGTGCCAGCAGTGAAATGCTAGCGGGGCTATGGGGGTCCGGGGAGCTGTTTTTT. Its translation: CASSEMLAGLWGSGELFF.